This TCR beta chain was identified during a study of blood T cell repertoires in COVID-19 (TCRdb year 2020). Study-wide context: Samples covering the acute and convalescent phases of COVID-19 were provided by collaborators in the United States, Italy and Spain. The prospective study material was composed of cDNA or gDNA derived from T cells, B-cell-depleted T cells, or PBMCs. Deeply sampled blood TCRbeta repertoires from subjects exposed to, actively infected with, or recovered from COVID-19 were included in the dataset. The repertoires were released in a freely available public database intended as a resource for research on the immune response to SARS-CoV-2. The samples were drawn from two sources: the first 160 participants of the ongoing ImmuneRACE study, and over 950 subjects contributed by 6 global collaborators. The sample metadata nearly always contained a de-identified subject ID, COVID-19 status, age in years and sex. Where HLA class I and class II types were available, the types were taken from metadata supplied by the sample provider, not from assay-based typing.

There are 16 amino acids in the CDR3, from cysteine to phenylalanine inclusive. The read is trimmed to its CDR3 DNA, 48 bases read in frame from base 1. CDR1 LNHDA and CDR2 SQIVND were looked up in the germline V gene (reference sequence). The germline V end is reduced by 3 bases and the J end by 3 bases; junction bases left unmatched: 10. This clone was observed once. There is no known antigen for this receptor. Base qualities are not provided; no much larger clone lies one nucleotide away. TCRbeta CDR3 regions were amplified from genomic DNA using the immunoSEQ Assay, a bias-controlled multiplex PCR. From the authors' description of their analysis: Within the assay, amplification of reference gene primers was used to estimate how many nucleated cells each sample contained. Sequence reads were collapsed and filtered to measure the absolute abundance of every unique TCRbeta CDR3 rearrangement. For each sample, productive Simpson clonality was calculated as the square root of Simpson's diversity index across productive rearrangements. TCRdb's version of the immuneACCESS table is confined to in-frame rearrangements and falls short of the full clone set. An unresolved V gene accounts for under half of the shortfall where checked; the remainder is of unknown origin. The V and J calls and clone size come from that table; D and trimming were worked out from the DNA. The sample has 150,000 to 180,000 clones on record, about 85% of them singletons. The top ten clonotypes cover around 8% of the sample.

Paper-wide results and their limitations: The amount of clinical and demographic metadata varied by source and participant and was provided uncurated.

At one collaborating source in Seattle, patients were enrolled during active infection and were followed longitudinally through the course of disease. Whole blood was collected in K2EDTA tubes by collaborating institutions according to the institutions' own protocols. For TCRbeta analysis, collaborator samples were shipped as frozen whole blood, as isolated PBMCs, or as DNA extracted from either sample type. The sequence was obtained from a woman in her sixties or seventies with COVID-19, enrolled during active disease. Sequencing was carried out using peripheral blood. The chain is made from TRBV19 and TRBJ1-2; 7 central nucleotides agree with TRBD1. The nucleotides are TGTGCCAGTAGTATGTACTCCGGGACAGACTACTATGGCTACACCTTC. This codes for CASSMYSGTDYYGYTF. The full variable domain, with segments outside the CDR3 supplied by the reference TRBV19 and TRBJ1-2 proteins, appears as DGGITQSPKYLFRKEGQNVTLSCEQNLNHDAMYWYRQDPGQGLRLIYYSQIVNDFQKGDIAEGYSVSREKKESFPLTVTSAQKNPTAFYLCASSMYSGTDYYGYTFGSGTRLTVV.